The sequence of this TCR beta chain was determined in a study of OX40 agonist ivuxolimab in advanced cancers. In this sample, this clone turned up once. Its matching antigen is unknown. The method was immunoSEQ multiplex PCR; TCRdb's version includes in-frame clones alone and lacks a portion of them. Here the sample spans tens of thousands of clones, 70% to 90% being singletons. Germline assignment: CDR1 SQVTM and CDR2 ANQGSEA. This CDR3 spans 14 amino acids. Study-wide results and limits: The antigen specificity of the peripheral T cells (those that were expanded) was not determined. Also present in some nonresponders was a low level of normalized T-cell clonal expansion. In general, CD8+ T cells held more expanded clones than CD4+ did, on average.

The specimen was CD4+ or CD8+ T cells sorted from blood, collected in a trial of the OX40 agonist ivuxolimab. The genes are TRBV29-1 and TRBJ2-1; D call uncertain. The clonotype originates from an adult with an advanced solid tumor such as melanoma, head and neck, liver or kidney cancer. CDR3 region: CSVIEKAAYNEQFF. In DNA, the CDR3 is TGCAGTGTAATTGAGAAGGCGGCCTACAATGAGCAGTTCTTC.